The 30 T cell receptor beta chains listed next were all sequenced from one sample in a study of blood T cell repertoires in COVID-19. Sequenced by immunoSEQ multiplex PCR; TCRdb stores in-frame clones only, minus some. Altogether 300,000 to 350,000 clones are present, about 90% being singletons, with the ten largest covering approximately 4.5%. Material for sequencing was PBMCs or T cells enriched from blood (not recorded which). All receptors come from a woman between 18 and 29 years old with acute COVID-19.

The chain links TRBV28 to TRBJ1-2; D remains ambiguous. From germline, CDR1 is MDHEN and CDR2 SYDVKM. V was clipped by 6 bases and J by 4 bases, with 12 bases between them. This CDR3 region has 13 residues. Written as DNA, the CDR3 is TGTGCCAGCAGAAGGGAGCGGGGCTATGGCTACACCTTC. Amino acids: CASRRERGYGYTF.

This chain connects TRBV3-1 (or the pseudogene TRBV3-2) to TRBJ1-1; TRBD1 is a possible D gene (5 bases). In germline, CDR1 is LGHDT, CDR2 YNNKEL (reference sequence). V was shortened by 0 bases and J by 1 base, with 15 bases between the two germline ends. This CDR3 comprises 17 residues. CDR3 sequence reads: CASSQETGYDQNTEAFF. Written as DNA, the CDR3 is TGTGCCAGCAGCCAAGAAACAGGCTATGATCAGAACACTGAAGCTTTCTTT.

This clone was picked up one time. The gene calls are TRBV28 and TRBJ1-4, with TRBD1 as a possible D gene (5 bases). CDR1 is MDHEN, CDR2 SYDVKM, per germline. The CDR3 consists of 14 residues. Trimming took off 2 bases at V and 7 bases at J, with 11 bases between the two ends. The DNA for the CDR3 is TGTGCCAGCAGTTTAGCCCAGGGCCGTGAAAAACTGTTTTTT. It translates to CASSLAQGREKLFF. Using reference TRBV28 and TRBJ1-4 for the parts outside the CDR3, the full variable domain is DVKVTQSSRYLVKRTGEKVFLECVQDMDHENMFWYRQDPGLGLRLIYFSYDVKMKEKGDIPEGYSVSREKKERFSLILESASTNQTSMYLCASSLAQGREKLFFGSGTQLSVL.

The V gene is TRBV5-6, the J gene TRBJ2-6, with 11 bases fitting TRBD1. Trimming removed 2 bases from V and 0 bases from J; junction bases left unmatched: 4. CDR1 and CDR2 from the germline V gene are SGHDT and YYEEEE. This CDR3 has 18 residues. In DNA, the CDR3 is TGTGCCAGCAGCTTCCCGGGGACAGGGGGCTCTGGGGCCAACGTCCTGACTTTC. Encoded protein: CASSFPGTGGSGANVLTF.

The CDR3: CASKSPSTVEAFF. CDR3 nucleotides: TGTGCCAGCAAGAGCCCCTCAACGGTTGAAGCTTTCTTT. The chain carries TRBV6-5 and TRBJ1-1; D remains ambiguous. Germline CDR1 MNHEY, CDR2 SVGAGI. V was cut by 7 bases and J by 7 bases, with 16 bases left in between. This CDR3 contains 13 residues.

The chain couples TRBV19 to TRBJ1-1; D is possibly TRBD1 (5 bases). This CDR3 region has 12 residues. V was trimmed by 5 bases and J by 7 bases, leaving 11 bases between them. Looked up from germline, CDR1 is LNHDA and CDR2 is SQIVND (reference sequence). CDR3 in DNA: TGTGCCAGTAGTGGGCGGGGGGGTGAAGCTTTCTTT. Translation: CASSGRGGEAFF.

The chain links TRBV28 to TRBJ2-1, with 15 bases that match TRBD2. CDR1 and CDR2 from the germline V gene are MDHEN and SYDVKM. Trimming removed 5 bases from V and 7 bases from J; junction bases left unmatched: 9. This CDR3 has 17 amino acids. The CDR3 here is CASSPPGLAGGGNEQFF. Here the CDR3 DNA reads TGTGCCAGCAGTCCCCCCGGACTAGCGGGAGGGGGAAATGAGCAGTTCTTC.

The chain uses TRBV18 and TRBJ1-2; unclear D gene. V lost 3 bases, J lost 5 bases, and 7 bases lay in between. This CDR3 is 12 amino acids long. CDR1 and CDR2 (germline): KGHSH, LQKENI. DNA of the CDR3: TGTGCCAGCTCACCTCCCGAGTATGGCTACACCTTC. This translates into CASSPPEYGYTF.

The V gene is TRBV6-5, the J gene TRBJ1-5; D is unclear. The CDR3 has 15 amino acids. Germline V gives CDR1 MNHEY, CDR2 SVGAGI. V lost 9 bases and J lost 7, with 22 bases in between. The CDR3 sequence: CARHTGRVKVQPQHF. The DNA for the CDR3 is TGTGCCAGGCATACGGGAAGAGTTAAGGTCCAGCCCCAGCATTTT.

The chain recombines TRBV3-1 (or the pseudogene TRBV3-2) with TRBJ2-1, with D perhaps matching TRBD1 (6 bases). V lost 0 bases to trimming and J lost 7 bases, with 10 bases between them. CDR3 length equals 14 residues. Germline V gene lookup returns CDR1 LGHDT and CDR2 YNNKEL (reference sequence). CDR3 DNA: TGTGCCAGCAGCCAAGAAGGGGGTCATAATGAGCAGTTCTTC. It specifies CASSQEGGHNEQFF.

The chain joins TRBV3-1 (or the pseudogene TRBV3-2) to TRBJ2-1; 9 bases are a match to TRBD2. The CDR3 loop spans 17 amino acids. Germline V gene lookup returns CDR1 LGHDT and CDR2 YNNKEL (reference sequence). The ends lost 1 base at V and 2 bases at J; junction bases unmatched: 6. The DNA of the CDR3 is TGTGCCAGCAGCCAAGCACTGTCTAGCGGGGCCTACAATGAGCAGTTCTTC. Its translation is CASSQALSSGAYNEQFF.

V is TRBV5-8 and J is TRBJ2-3, with D perhaps matching TRBD2 (5 bases). V shed 1 base and J shed 2 bases, with 20 bases lying between them. The CDR3 length is 18 residues. Germline CDR1 SGHTS, CDR2 YDEGEE. In nucleotides, the CDR3 is TGTGCCAGCAGCTTGATCAGGAAGGACTGGATTTTCACAGATACGCAGTATTTT. Its translation: CASSLIRKDWIFTDTQYF.

This sequence joins TRBV21-1 and TRBJ1-2; the table's D call of TRBD1 was not tested on the DNA. TRBV21-1 is termed a pseudogene. The CDR3 runs to 18 residues. CDR3 nucleotides: TGTGCCAGCAGCAAAGCGGGGACAGGAGAACTTGCTAACTATGGCTACACCTTC. Translation: CASSKAGTGELANYGYTF.

This clone was seen a few times. CDR3 protein: CASSKVNCYEQYF. The DNA of the CDR3 is TGTGCCAGCAGCAAAGTGAACTGCTACGAGCAGTACTTC. The J gene is TRBJ2-7, the V gene TRBV21-1; the table gives TRBD2 as D, unverified against the DNA. TRBV21-1 constitutes a pseudogene. The CDR3 length is 13 residues.

J is TRBJ2-7 and V is TRBV29-1; the match to TRBD2 covers 7 bases. Trimming took 7 bases from V and 3 from J; bases not matched to a gene: 12. Germline-derived CDR1 and CDR2 are SQVTM and ANQGSEA. The CDR3 is 14 amino acids. Here the CDR3 DNA reads TGCAGCGGAGATGAGCGGGACGGATTCTACGAGCAGTACTTC. Its protein is CSGDERDGFYEQYF.

The V call is TRBV6-1, the J call TRBJ2-7; 7 bases match TRBD2. Germline CDR1 reads MNHNS; CDR2 reads SASEGT. The V segment lost 2 bases and the J segment 1 base; nucleotides outside the gene matches: 8. This CDR3 is built from 16 residues. The CDR3 reads CASSERELAVSYEQYF. The CDR3 DNA follows: TGTGCCAGCAGTGAACGGGAGCTAGCGGTGTCCTACGAGCAGTACTTC.

This chain links TRBV5-5 with TRBJ2-5; D is possibly TRBD2 (5 bases). Between the trimmed V and J ends, which lost 0 bases and 2 bases, there was a span of 8 bases. Per germline, CDR1 SGHKS and CDR2 YYEKEE (reference sequence). There are 14 residues in the CDR3. The CDR3: CASSLVGVQETQYF. CDR3 in DNA: TGTGCCAGCAGCTTGGTCGGGGTACAAGAGACCCAGTACTTC.

The rearrangement uses TRBV11-3 and TRBJ2-7; no firm D call. The V end was cut by 0 bases, the J end by 2 bases, with 20 bases between. Germline V gene lookup returns CDR1 SGHNT and CDR2 YENEEA. This CDR3 comprises 18 residues. The DNA for the CDR3 is TGTGCCAGCAGCTTAGATCCCTGGTCTAGTCGAGAGCCCTACGAGCAGTACTTC. Translated: CASSLDPWSSREPYEQYF. The whole variable domain, remainder taken from reference TRBV11-3 and TRBJ2-7, is EAGVVQSPRYKIIEKKQPVAFWCNPISGHNTLYWYLQNLGQGPELLIRYENEEAVDDSQLPKDRFSAERLKGVDSTLKIQPAELGDSAVYLCASSLDPWSSREPYEQYFGPGTRLTVT.

The chain employs TRBV6-5 and TRBJ2-7; 10 nucleotides match TRBD1. CDR1 is MNHEY, CDR2 SVGAGI, per germline. Unmatched junction bases numbered 9, after V lost 5 bases and J lost 5 bases. The CDR3 contains 15 residues. The DNA for the CDR3 is TGTGCCAGCAGTCGAAAGACAGGGGGCATCCACGAGCAGTACTTC. Translation gives CASSRKTGGIHEQYF.

This rearrangement joins TRBV4-1 to TRBJ2-3, with TRBD1 as a possible D gene (6 bases). The CDR3 consists of 16 residues. Germline V gene data show CDR1 as MGHRA and CDR2 as YSYEKL. With 0 bases removed from V and 2 bases from J, the gap between germline ends came to 12 bases. The CDR3 is CASSQERGTHTDTQYF. In nucleotides, the CDR3 is TGCGCCAGCAGCCAAGAGAGGGGGACACACACAGATACGCAGTATTTT.

The rearrangement links TRBV9 to TRBJ1-2, with TRBD1 identical over 7 bases. This CDR3 has 17 residues. After removal of 1 base from V and 6 bases from J, the junction contained 15 bases not matched to a gene. Germline V gene sequence: CDR1 SGDLS, CDR2 YYNGEE. The CDR3 protein is CASSVNPLNDRENGYTF. The CDR3 DNA follows: TGTGCCAGCAGCGTAAATCCTCTGAACGACAGGGAGAATGGCTACACCTTC. Drawing the rest from reference TRBV9 and TRBJ1-2, the complete variable domain is DSGVTQTPKHLITATGQRVTLRCSPRSGDLSVYWYQQSLDQGLQFLIQYYNGEERAKGNILERFSAQQFPDLHSELNLSSLELGDSALYFCASSVNPLNDRENGYTFGSGTRLTVV.

This chain joins TRBV7-2 and TRBJ2-6; TRBD2 agrees at 12 bases. CDR3 length: 18 residues. Germline CDR1 is SGHTA and CDR2 is FQGNSA. V shed 5 bases and J 2 bases; nucleotides not matched to a gene: 7. The CDR3 sequence: CASSPRTSGIAGANVLTF. As DNA, the CDR3 is TGTGCCAGCAGCCCCCGGACTAGCGGGATTGCTGGGGCCAACGTCCTGACTTTC.

The chain links TRBV9 to TRBJ2-3; 7 nucleotides line up with TRBD2. V dropped 2 bases and J dropped 3; count of bases not matched to a gene: 6. CDR3 length: 15 amino acids. In germline, CDR1 is SGDLS, CDR2 YYNGEE. The CDR3 DNA reads TGTGCCAGCAGCGTCGGAATGGGGGGGACAGATACGCAGTATTTT. Amino acid sequence: CASSVGMGGTDTQYF.

J is TRBJ2-7 and V is TRBV6-1, with unresolved D. Germline assignment: CDR1 MNHNS and CDR2 SASEGT. The V gene lost 2 bases and the J gene lost 2 bases, with 13 bases spanning the gap. The length of the CDR3 is 15 residues. The CDR3 bases are TGTGCCAGCAGTGAAAGGTCTAGTCCGACCTACGAGCAGTACTTC. Residues: CASSERSSPTYEQYF.

This clone has only one observation. This sequence joins TRBV19 and TRBJ1-2; no clear D gene. The CDR3 is 13 residues long. With 5 bases removed from V and 4 bases from J, the gap between germline ends came to 11 bases. Germline CDR1 LNHDA, CDR2 SQIVND (reference sequence). The CDR3 reads CASSSSSSYGYTF. The CDR3 DNA follows: TGTGCCAGTAGTTCAAGTAGTAGCTATGGCTACACCTTC.

The V gene is TRBV11-2, the J gene TRBJ2-7, with 12 bases identical to TRBD2. CDR1 is SGHAT, CDR2 FQNNGV, per germline. V shed 4 bases and J 2 bases; nucleotides not matched to a gene: 9. The length of the CDR3 is 17 residues. The CDR3 loop is CASSSRTSGAYTYEQYF. DNA for the CDR3: TGTGCCAGCAGCTCCAGGACTAGCGGGGCCTATACCTACGAGCAGTACTTC.

The chain is built from TRBV6-5 and TRBJ2-1; TRBD1 agrees at 9 bases. From germline, CDR1 is MNHEY and CDR2 SVGAGI. V shed 6 bases and J 10 bases; nucleotides not matched to a gene: 7. The CDR3 spans 13 residues. CDR3 nucleotides: TGTGCCAGCAGATCGGGACAGGGTGGAGAGCAGTTCTTC. It yields the protein CASRSGQGGEQFF.

Only a few counts were recorded for this clone. The CDR3: CASSYRGNEKLFF. The CDR3 DNA sequence: TGTGCCAGCAGTTACAGGGGGAATGAAAAACTGTTTTTT. The V and J genes are TRBV28 and TRBJ1-4; 8 positions match TRBD1. The CDR3 contains 13 residues. J gave up 5 bases and V 4 bases, and 0 bases lay outside the gene matches. From germline, CDR1 is MDHEN and CDR2 SYDVKM.

In DNA, the CDR3 is TGTGCCAGCAGTACACAGGGGTTCCACACTGAAGCTTTCTTT. This gives the protein CASSTQGFHTEAFF. The chain has TRBV28 and TRBJ1-1, with TRBD1 identical over 7 bases. CDR1 and CDR2 (germline): MDHEN, SYDVKM. Unmatched junction bases numbered 6, after V lost 5 bases and J lost 3 bases. This CDR3 is built from 14 residues.

The CDR3 region has the DNA TGTGCCAGCAGCCTTCTCGGGACAGGGGGGAATTCACCCCTCCACTTT. Amino acids: CASSLLGTGGNSPLHF. The chain couples TRBV3-1 (or the pseudogene TRBV3-2) to TRBJ1-6; 11 bases fit TRBD1. Germline V gene data show CDR1 as LGHDT and CDR2 as YNNKEL (reference sequence). The CDR3 loop spans 16 amino acids. Trimming took 4 bases from V and 7 from J; bases not matched to a gene: 6.